The next 18 T cell receptor beta chains were all read from a single sample in a study of blood T cells in healthy people across ages. The second PCR ran roughly 6 to 11 cycles with a sample-barcoded 5' primer and J-beta primers. TCRdb fed the 5' RACE reads into MiXCR, producing one record per CDR3 protein. The repertoire includes more than 800,000 distinct CDR3 sequences, under 35% of them detected once, and roughly a sixth sits in the top ten. The sample taken for sequencing was blood. The receptor source for this set is an elderly woman in good health.

This clonotype was recorded at least ten times. The CDR3 nucleotides read TGTGCCAGCAGTCCGCGCGCAGATACGCAGTATTTT. Its translation: CASSPRADTQYF. The V call is TRBV18, the J call TRBJ2-3; D is unresolved. The CDR3 is 12 residues long. Germline values: CDR1 KGHSH, CDR2 LQKENI. V dropped 8 bases and J dropped 4 bases, with 10 bases sitting between them.

Points on this clonotype: This clone may be a read error of a much larger clone one base away. J is TRBJ2-1 and V is TRBV7-8; D gene unclear. CDR3 length: 15 residues. The V gene's germline CDR1 is SGHVS and CDR2 FQNEAQ. CDR3 nucleotides: TGTGCCAGCAGCCCCCTCTCCGGCTCCTACGATGAGCAGTTCTTC. This encodes CASSPLSGSYDEQFF.

This rearrangement joins TRBV5-1 to TRBJ1-4, with D tentatively TRBD1 (6 bases). Germline assignment: CDR1 SGHRS and CDR2 YFSETQ. The CDR3 has 16 amino acids. Trimming pared 4 bases from V and 4 bases from J, leaving 17 bases between. In DNA, the CDR3 is TGCGCCAGCAGCGCCCGACAGAGGGGGATTAATGAAAAACTGTTTTTT. Protein sequence: CASSARQRGINEKLFF.

This clonotype was observed many times. CDR3 protein: CSVTRGAEAFF. CDR3 sequence (DNA): TGCAGCGTGACCAGGGGAGCTGAAGCTTTCTTT. V gene TRBV29-1 combines with J gene TRBJ1-1; maybe TRBD1 (6 bases). CDR1 and CDR2 (germline): SQVTM, ANQGSEA. CDR3 length equals 11 residues. Deletions cut 6 bases from V and 6 bases from J, with 11 bases between.

This chain uses TRBV5-1 with TRBJ1-4; D is uncertain. Looked up from germline, CDR1 is SGHRS and CDR2 is YFSETQ. This CDR3 region has 14 residues. The V gene lost 4 bases and the J gene lost 5 bases, with 12 bases spanning the gap. The DNA for the CDR3 is TGCGCCAGCAGCCGACAAGGGAAAAATGAAAAACTGTTTTTT. Its protein product is CASSRQGKNEKLFF.

The rearrangement joins TRBV25-1 to TRBJ1-2; a weak D match, TRBD1 (5 bases). Trimming left V 0 bases short and J 4 bases short, with 9 bases between. Germline V gene data show CDR1 as MGHDK and CDR2 as SYGVNS. The CDR3 is 14 amino acids. The CDR3 nucleotides are TGTGCCAGCAGTGAATATGCAGGGAGCTATGGCTACACCTTC. Translating gives CASSEYAGSYGYTF.

This clonotype appeared many times. This chain joins TRBV12-3 or TRBV12-4 and TRBJ2-7; 7 positions match TRBD1. The CDR3 has 13 residues. The J segment lost 9 bases and the V segment lost 7 bases, leaving 12 bases of the junction unmatched. The CDR3 here is CASTQTHRGWQYF. DNA for the CDR3: TGTGCCAGCACCCAAACCCACAGGGGCTGGCAGTACTTC.

V and J are TRBV7-2 and TRBJ2-5; possibly TRBD2 for D (5 bases). This CDR3 has 15 amino acids. The V gene's germline CDR1 is SGHTA and CDR2 FQGNSA. V lost 4 bases, J lost 2 bases, and 14 bases lay in between. The CDR3 here is CASSSNGVGQETQYF. CDR3 nucleotides: TGTGCCAGCAGCTCTAACGGGGTAGGGCAAGAGACCCAGTACTTC.

Ten or more counts support this clonotype. The V and J genes are TRBV27 and TRBJ2-6, with TRBD1 matching over 7 bases. The germline V gene has CDR1 MNHEY and CDR2 SMNVEV (reference sequence). J gave up 0 bases and V 6 bases, and 8 bases lay outside the gene matches. CDR3 size: 17 residues. In DNA, the CDR3 is TGTGCCAGCAGCTCTCCGACAGGGAGCTCTGGGGCCAACGTCCTGACTTTC. The encoded protein is CASSSPTGSSGANVLTF.

The chain recombines TRBV14 with TRBJ1-6; D unclear. This CDR3 region has 15 residues. The germline V and J ends were trimmed by 0 bases and 7 bases, with 10 bases remaining between them. The germline V gene has CDR1 SGHDN and CDR2 FVKESK. The CDR3 is CASSQDTGFNSPLHF. CDR3 nucleotides: TGTGCCAGCAGCCAAGATACCGGGTTCAATTCACCCCTCCACTTT.

The table lists this clonotype with many counts. The genes are TRBV20-1 and TRBJ2-5; D is tentatively TRBD1 or TRBD2 (5 bases each). Germline V gene sequence: CDR1 DFQATT, CDR2 SNEGSKA (reference sequence). This CDR3 has 15 residues. The V gene lost 0 bases and the J gene lost 7 bases, with 18 bases spanning the gap. The CDR3 is CSARDPNSGTGTQYF. CDR3 coding DNA: TGCAGTGCTAGAGATCCCAACTCAGGGACGGGGACCCAGTACTTC.

The table lists this clonotype with a few counts. A single base separates this from a much larger clone, so it may be a read error. This CDR3 fails to terminate in the conserved phenylalanine or tryptophan, so it likely reflects a read error. The chain links TRBV5-4 to TRBJ2-1, with 13 bases aligning to TRBD2. Trimming took 3 bases from V and 5 from J; bases not matched to a gene: 5. The V gene's germline CDR1 is SGHNT and CDR2 YYREEE (reference sequence). The length of the CDR3 is 16 residues. CDR3 sequence reads: CASSYGLAGVNNEQFL. CDR3 nucleotide sequence: TGTGCCAGCAGCTACGGACTAGCGGGGGTTAACAATGAGCAGTTCCTC.

The J gene is TRBJ1-2, the V gene TRBV5-1; weak D call: TRBD1 (6 bases). The CDR3 has 15 residues. Trimming removed 0 bases from V and 1 base from J, with 10 bases in between. Germline lookup yields CDR1 SGHRS and CDR2 YFSETQ. CDR3 loop: CASSLGGADNYGYTF. In DNA, the CDR3 is TGCGCCAGCAGCTTGGGGGGGGCGGATAACTATGGCTACACCTTC. The variable domain in full, completed from reference TRBV5-1 and TRBJ1-2, reads KAGVTQTPRYLIKTRGQQVTLSCSPISGHRSVSWYQQTPGQGLQFLFEYFSETQRNKGNFPGRFSGRQFSNSRSEMNVSTLELGDSALYLCASSLGGADNYGYTFGSGTRLTVV.

The chain combines TRBV20-1 with TRBJ1-4; 7 positions match TRBD1. Germline CDR1 reads DFQATT; CDR2 reads SNEGSKA (reference sequence). The CDR3 totals 13 residues. V lost 5 bases, J lost 4 bases, and 4 bases stayed unmatched. CDR3 residues: CSAGGQYNEKLFF. In nucleotides, the CDR3 is TGCAGTGCTGGGGGACAGTATAATGAAAAACTGTTTTTT.

Many counts were recorded for this clonotype. The CDR3 bases are TGTGCCAGCAGCTTACACGCTAGCGGGGGGGCAGATGAGCAGTTCTTC. Its translation: CASSLHASGGADEQFF. V usage is TRBV7-2 and J usage is TRBJ2-1; 12 bases are shared with TRBD2. Germline V gene lookup returns CDR1 SGHTA and CDR2 FQGNSA. The CDR3 contains 16 residues. J gave up 8 bases and V 2 bases, and 7 bases lay outside the gene matches.

The CDR3 DNA follows: TGTGCCAGCAGTTTATCAGGGGTCCGCAATCAGCCCCAGCATTTT. Translation: CASSLSGVRNQPQHF. The V gene is TRBV28, the J gene TRBJ1-5, with a tentative D call TRBD1 (6 bases). Per the germline V gene, CDR1 is MDHEN and CDR2 is SYDVKM. Trimming cost V 1 base and J 2 bases, with 9 bases left between them. The CDR3 sequence is 15 residues long.

This clonotype has more than one count but fewer than ten. V gene TRBV28 combines with J gene TRBJ2-7; tentative D call: TRBD2 (6 bases). Per germline, CDR1 MDHEN and CDR2 SYDVKM. This CDR3 has 17 amino acids. The V and J ends lost 2 bases and 1 base respectively, with 18 bases between them. CDR3 bases: TGTGCCAGCAGTTTAGCCAGGGCGGGGAAGAGTTCCTACGAGCAGTACTTC. Amino acid sequence: CASSLARAGKSSYEQYF.

The CDR3 nucleotides read TGTGCCAGCAGTAAAACAGGGTTTAACACAGATACGCAGTATTTT. This codes for CASSKTGFNTDTQYF. The V call is TRBV6-5, the J call TRBJ2-3; TRBD1 might be the D (6 bases). The V end was cut by 5 bases, the J end by 2 bases, with 14 bases between. Per the germline V gene, CDR1 is MNHEY and CDR2 is SVGAGI. This CDR3 comprises 15 residues.